This TCR beta chain was sequenced during a study of cytomegalovirus exposure and HLA in healthy donors. The CDR3 totals 15 residues. Germline-derived CDR1 and CDR2 are GTSNPN and SVGIG (reference sequence). V was cut by 4 bases and J by 1 base, with 16 bases left in between. The PCR was carried out with 60 Vbeta primers and 13 Jbeta primers. The table came from immunoSEQ multiplex PCR; TCRdb's copy has only in-frame clones and leaves some out. The sample yields 150,000 to 200,000 clones, about four fifths seen once. The sample consisted of PBMCs. The chain carries TRBV30 and TRBJ1-2, with a possible D match to TRBD1 (6 bases). This clonotype was obtained from a woman younger than 45 in good health and CMV-seropositive. Written as DNA, the CDR3 is TGTGCCTGGATCGGGGGGCTGGGGTTTAACTATGGCTACACCTTC. As protein: CAWIGGLGFNYGYTF.